This T cell receptor (beta chain) was sequenced during a study of T cells in narcolepsy. Study-wide points: Autoreactive HCRT-specific and TRIB2-specific clonotypes were marked in same-patient CSF-versus-blood CD4+ comparisons.

In its sample, this clone was seen once. Its antigen is still unknown. TCRdb's table, derived via immunoSEQ multiplex PCR, lists solely in-frame clones and lacks some. In the table there are some 20,000 clones, around four fifths of which are singletons. Trimming removed 4 bases from V and 3 bases from J, with 5 bases in between. The CDR3 consists of 11 residues. Looked up from germline, CDR1 is SGHNT and CDR2 is YYREEE (reference sequence). The chain joins TRBV5-4 to TRBJ2-7; D not certain. The TCR originated in a human donor in good health. Sample: memory (CD45RA-) CD4+ T cells from blood. CDR3 coding DNA: TGTGCCAGCAGCACCCTCTACGAGCAGTACTTC. It encodes CASSTLYEQYF.